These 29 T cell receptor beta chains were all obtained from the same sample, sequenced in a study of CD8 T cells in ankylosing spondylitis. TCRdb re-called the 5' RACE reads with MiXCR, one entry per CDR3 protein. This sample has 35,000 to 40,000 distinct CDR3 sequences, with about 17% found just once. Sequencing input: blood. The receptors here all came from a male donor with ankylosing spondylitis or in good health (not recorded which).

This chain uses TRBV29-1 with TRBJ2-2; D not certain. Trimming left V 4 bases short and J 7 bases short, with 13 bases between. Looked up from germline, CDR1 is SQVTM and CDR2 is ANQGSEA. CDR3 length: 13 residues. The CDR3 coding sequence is TGCAGCGTTGGAAGTGGTGGGGACGGGGAGCTGTTTTTT. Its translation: CSVGSGGDGELFF.

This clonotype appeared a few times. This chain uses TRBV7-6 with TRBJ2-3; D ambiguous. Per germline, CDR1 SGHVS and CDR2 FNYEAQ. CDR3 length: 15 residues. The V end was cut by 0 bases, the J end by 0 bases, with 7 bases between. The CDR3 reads CASSLAGSSTDTQYF. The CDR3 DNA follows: TGTGCCAGCAGCTTAGCCGGCTCTAGCACAGATACGCAGTATTTT.

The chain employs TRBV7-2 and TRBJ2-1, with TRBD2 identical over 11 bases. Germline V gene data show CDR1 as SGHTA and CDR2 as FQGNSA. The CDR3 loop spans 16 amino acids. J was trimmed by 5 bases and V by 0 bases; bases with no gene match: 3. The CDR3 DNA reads TGTGCCAGCAGCTTAGCGACTAGCGGGACCCACAATGAGCAGTTCTTC. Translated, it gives CASSLATSGTHNEQFF.

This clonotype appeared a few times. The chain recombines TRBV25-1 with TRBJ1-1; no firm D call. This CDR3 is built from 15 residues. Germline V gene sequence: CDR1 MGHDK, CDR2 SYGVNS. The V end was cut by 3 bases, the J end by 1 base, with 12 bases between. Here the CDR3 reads CASSDVVHGNTEAFF. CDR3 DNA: TGTGCCAGCAGTGATGTGGTACACGGGAACACTGAAGCTTTCTTT.

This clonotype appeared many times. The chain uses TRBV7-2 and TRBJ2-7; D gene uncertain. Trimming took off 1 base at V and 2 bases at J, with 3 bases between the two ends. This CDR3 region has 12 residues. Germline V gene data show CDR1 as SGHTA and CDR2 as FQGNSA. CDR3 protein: CASSLVAYEQYF. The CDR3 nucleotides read TGTGCCAGCAGCTTAGTAGCCTACGAGCAGTACTTC. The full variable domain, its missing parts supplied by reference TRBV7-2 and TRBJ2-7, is GAGVSQSPSNKVTEKGKDVELRCDPISGHTALYWYRQSLGQGLEFLIYFQGNSAPDKSGLPSDRFSAERTGGSVSTLTIQRTQQEDSAVYLCASSLVAYEQYFGPGTRLTVT.

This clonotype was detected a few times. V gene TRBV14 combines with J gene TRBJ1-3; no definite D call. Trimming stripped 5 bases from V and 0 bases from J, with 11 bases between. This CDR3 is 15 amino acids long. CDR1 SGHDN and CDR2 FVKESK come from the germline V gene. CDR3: CASSNRRLSGNTIYF. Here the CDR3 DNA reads TGTGCCAGCAGCAACAGACGTCTCTCTGGAAACACCATATATTTT. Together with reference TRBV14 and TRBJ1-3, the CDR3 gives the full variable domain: EAGVTQFPSHSVIEKGQTVTLRCDPISGHDNLYWYRRVMGKEIKFLLHFVKESKQDESGMPNNRFLAERTGGTYSTLKVQPAELEDSGVYFCASSNRRLSGNTIYFGEGSWLTVV.

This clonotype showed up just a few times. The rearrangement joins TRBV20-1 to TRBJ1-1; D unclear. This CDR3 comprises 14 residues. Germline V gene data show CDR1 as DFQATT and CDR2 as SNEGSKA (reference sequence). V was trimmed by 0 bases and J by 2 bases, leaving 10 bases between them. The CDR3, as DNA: TGCAGTGCTAGAGATGCACAGAGTAACACTGAAGCTTTCTTT. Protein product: CSARDAQSNTEAFF.

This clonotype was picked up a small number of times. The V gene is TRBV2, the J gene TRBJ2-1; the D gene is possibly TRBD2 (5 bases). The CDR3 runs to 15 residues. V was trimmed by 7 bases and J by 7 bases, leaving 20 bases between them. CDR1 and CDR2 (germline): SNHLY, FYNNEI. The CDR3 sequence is CASMLALPAGNEQFF. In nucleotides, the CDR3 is TGTGCCAGCATGCTAGCCCTTCCGGCAGGAAATGAGCAGTTCTTC.

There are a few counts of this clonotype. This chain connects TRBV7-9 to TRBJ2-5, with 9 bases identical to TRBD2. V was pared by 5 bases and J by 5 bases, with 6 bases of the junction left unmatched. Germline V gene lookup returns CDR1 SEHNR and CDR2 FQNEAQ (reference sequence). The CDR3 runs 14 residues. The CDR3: CASSPLAGLETQYF. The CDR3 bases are TGTGCCAGCAGCCCCCTAGCGGGGCTGGAGACCCAGTACTTC.

CDR3 DNA sequence: TGCGCCAGCAGCAGTTCGCTGGGGAACACCGGGGAGCTGTTTTTT. This translates into CASSSSLGNTGELFF. This chain uses TRBV5-1 with TRBJ2-2; D remains ambiguous. The length of the CDR3 is 15 residues. The germline gives CDR1 SGHRS, CDR2 YFSETQ. The ends were cut back, 4 bases at V and 1 base at J, with 11 bases in the middle. The variable domain in full, with the rest retrieved from reference TRBV5-1 and TRBJ2-2, is KAGVTQTPRYLIKTRGQQVTLSCSPISGHRSVSWYQQTPGQGLQFLFEYFSETQRNKGNFPGRFSGRQFSNSRSEMNVSTLELGDSALYLCASSSSLGNTGELFFGEGSRLTVL.

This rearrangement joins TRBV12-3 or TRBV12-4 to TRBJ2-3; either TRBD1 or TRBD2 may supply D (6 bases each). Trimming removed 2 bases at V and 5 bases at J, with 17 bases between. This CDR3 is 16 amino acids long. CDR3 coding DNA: TGTGCCAGCAGTTTACGGGGGCGAGGAGTGAGAGATACGCAGTATTTT. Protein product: CASSLRGRGVRDTQYF.

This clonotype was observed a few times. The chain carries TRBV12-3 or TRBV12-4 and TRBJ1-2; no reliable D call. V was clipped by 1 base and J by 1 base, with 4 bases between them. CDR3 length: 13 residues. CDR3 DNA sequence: TGTGCCAGCAGTTTAGTTTATAACTATGGCTACACCTTC. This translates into CASSLVYNYGYTF.

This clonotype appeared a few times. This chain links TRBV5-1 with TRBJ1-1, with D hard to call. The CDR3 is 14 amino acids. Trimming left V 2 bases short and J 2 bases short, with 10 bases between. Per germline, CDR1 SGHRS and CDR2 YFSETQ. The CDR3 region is CASSLRRINTEAFF. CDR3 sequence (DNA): TGCGCCAGCAGCTTACGAAGGATTAACACTGAAGCTTTCTTT.

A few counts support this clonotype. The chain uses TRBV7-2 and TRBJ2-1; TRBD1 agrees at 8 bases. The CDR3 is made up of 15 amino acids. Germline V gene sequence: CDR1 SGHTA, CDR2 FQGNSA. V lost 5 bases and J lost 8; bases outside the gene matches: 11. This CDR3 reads CASSPRQGSVDEQFF. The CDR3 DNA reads TGTGCCAGCAGCCCCAGACAGGGGTCCGTGGATGAGCAGTTCTTC. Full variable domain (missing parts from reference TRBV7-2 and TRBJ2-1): GAGVSQSPSNKVTEKGKDVELRCDPISGHTALYWYRQSLGQGLEFLIYFQGNSAPDKSGLPSDRFSAERTGGSVSTLTIQRTQQEDSAVYLCASSPRQGSVDEQFFGPGTRLTVL.

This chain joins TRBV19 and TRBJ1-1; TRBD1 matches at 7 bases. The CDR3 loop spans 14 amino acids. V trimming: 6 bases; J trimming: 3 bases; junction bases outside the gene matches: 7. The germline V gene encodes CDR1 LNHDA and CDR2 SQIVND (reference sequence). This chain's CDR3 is CASSLQGWDTEAFF. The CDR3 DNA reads TGTGCCAGTAGCCTACAGGGGTGGGACACTGAAGCTTTCTTT.

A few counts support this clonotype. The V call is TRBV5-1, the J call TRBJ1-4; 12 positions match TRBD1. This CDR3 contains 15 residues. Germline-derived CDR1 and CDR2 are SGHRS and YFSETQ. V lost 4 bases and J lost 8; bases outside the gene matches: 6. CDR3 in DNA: TGCGCCAGCAGCCCGGGGACAGGGGGCGAAGAAAAACTGTTTTTT. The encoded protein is CASSPGTGGEEKLFF.

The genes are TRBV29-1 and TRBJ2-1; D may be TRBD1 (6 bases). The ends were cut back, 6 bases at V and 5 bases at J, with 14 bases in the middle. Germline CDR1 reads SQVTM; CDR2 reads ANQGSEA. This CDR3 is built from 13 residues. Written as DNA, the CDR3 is TGCAGCGTAAGCCGGGACATCAACAATGAGCAGTTCTTC. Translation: CSVSRDINNEQFF.

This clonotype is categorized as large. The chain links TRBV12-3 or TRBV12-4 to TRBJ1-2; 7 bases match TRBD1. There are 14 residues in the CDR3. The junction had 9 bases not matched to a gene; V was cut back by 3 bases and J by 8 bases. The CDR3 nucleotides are TGTGCCAGCAGTTTTATAGGGGGCCGACGCGGCTACACCTTC. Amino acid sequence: CASSFIGGRRGYTF.

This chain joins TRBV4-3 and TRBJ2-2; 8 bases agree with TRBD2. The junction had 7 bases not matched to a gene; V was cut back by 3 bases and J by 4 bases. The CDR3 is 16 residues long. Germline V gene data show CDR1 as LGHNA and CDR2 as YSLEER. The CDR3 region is CASSQAGTSITGELFF. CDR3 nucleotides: TGCGCCAGCAGCCAGGCCGGGACTAGTATCACCGGGGAGCTGTTTTTT.

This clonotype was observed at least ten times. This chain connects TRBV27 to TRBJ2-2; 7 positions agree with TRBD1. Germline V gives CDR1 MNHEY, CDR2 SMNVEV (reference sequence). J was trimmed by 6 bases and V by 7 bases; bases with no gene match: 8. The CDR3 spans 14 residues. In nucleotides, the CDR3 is TGTGCCAGCACCCCGACAGGGCTCCCCGGGGAGCTGTTTTTT. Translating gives CASTPTGLPGELFF.

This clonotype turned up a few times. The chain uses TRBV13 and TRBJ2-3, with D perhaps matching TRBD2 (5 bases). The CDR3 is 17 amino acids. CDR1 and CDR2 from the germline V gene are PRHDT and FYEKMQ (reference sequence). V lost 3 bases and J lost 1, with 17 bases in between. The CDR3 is CASSFTPRSGGTDTQYF. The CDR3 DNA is TGTGCCAGCAGCTTTACCCCGAGGAGCGGAGGCACAGATACGCAGTATTTT.

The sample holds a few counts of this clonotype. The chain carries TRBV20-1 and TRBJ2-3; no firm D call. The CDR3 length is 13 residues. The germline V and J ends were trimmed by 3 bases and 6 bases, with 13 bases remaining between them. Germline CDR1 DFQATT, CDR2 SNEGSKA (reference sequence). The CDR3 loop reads CSASVSRLDTQYF. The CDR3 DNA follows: TGCAGTGCTAGCGTATCCCGGTTGGATACGCAGTATTTT.

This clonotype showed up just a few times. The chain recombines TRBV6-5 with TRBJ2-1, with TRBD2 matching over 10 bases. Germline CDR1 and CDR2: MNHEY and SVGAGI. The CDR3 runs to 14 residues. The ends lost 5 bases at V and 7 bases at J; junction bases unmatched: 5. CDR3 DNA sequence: TGTGCCAGCAGTACTAGCGGGATATTGAATGAGCAGTTCTTC. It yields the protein CASSTSGILNEQFF.

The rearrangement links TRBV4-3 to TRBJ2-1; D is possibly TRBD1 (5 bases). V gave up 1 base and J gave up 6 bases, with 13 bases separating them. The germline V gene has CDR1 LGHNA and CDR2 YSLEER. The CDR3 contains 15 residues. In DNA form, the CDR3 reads TGCGCCAGCAGCCAAGTTCAGGGAAAGGGCAATGAGCAGTTCTTC. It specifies CASSQVQGKGNEQFF.

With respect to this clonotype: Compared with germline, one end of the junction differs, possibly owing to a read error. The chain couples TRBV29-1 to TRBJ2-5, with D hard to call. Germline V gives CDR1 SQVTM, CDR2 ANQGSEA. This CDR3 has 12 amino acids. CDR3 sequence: CSSPGAQEAQYF. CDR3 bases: TGCAGCTCCCCTGGCGCTCAAGAGGCCCAGTACTTC.

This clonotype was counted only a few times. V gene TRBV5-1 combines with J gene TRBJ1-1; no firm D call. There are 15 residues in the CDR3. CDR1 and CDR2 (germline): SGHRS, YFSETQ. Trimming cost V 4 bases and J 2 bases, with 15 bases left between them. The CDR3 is CASSPYSAGNTEAFF. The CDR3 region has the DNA TGCGCCAGCAGCCCATACAGCGCGGGAAACACTGAAGCTTTCTTT.

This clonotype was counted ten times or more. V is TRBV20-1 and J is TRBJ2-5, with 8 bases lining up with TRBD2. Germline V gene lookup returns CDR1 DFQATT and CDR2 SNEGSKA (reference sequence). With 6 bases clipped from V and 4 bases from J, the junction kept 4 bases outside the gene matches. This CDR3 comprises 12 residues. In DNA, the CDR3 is TGCAGTGCAAGGACTAGCTCAGAGACCCAGTACTTC. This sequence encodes CSARTSSETQYF.

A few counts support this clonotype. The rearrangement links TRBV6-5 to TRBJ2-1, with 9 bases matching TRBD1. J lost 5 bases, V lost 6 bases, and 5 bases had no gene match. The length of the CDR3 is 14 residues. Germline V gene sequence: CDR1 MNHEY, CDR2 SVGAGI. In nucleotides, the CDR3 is TGTGCCAGCAGCGCCGGGACAGGGAACAATGAGCAGTTCTTC. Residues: CASSAGTGNNEQFF.

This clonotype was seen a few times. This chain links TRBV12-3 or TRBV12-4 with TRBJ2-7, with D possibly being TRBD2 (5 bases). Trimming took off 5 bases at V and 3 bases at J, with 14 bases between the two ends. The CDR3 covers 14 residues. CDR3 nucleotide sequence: TGTGCCAGCAGTCGCAGTGGCGAGGGCTACGAGCAGTACTTC. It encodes CASSRSGEGYEQYF.